The 19 T cell receptor beta chains presented below share a single source sample, sequenced in a study of shared clonotypes between healthy human individuals. The naive CD8 fraction comprised CD45RO-negative cells positively selected for CCR7 and excluded terminally differentiated effector memory CD45RA+ cells. Assay: immunoSEQ multiplex PCR; the TCRdb copy retains only in-frame clones and omits some. Of about 2.2 million clones listed, just under 95% are singletons. Sequencing used naive CD8+ T cells from PBMCs. These TCRs come from a man younger than 35 in good health. Some clones in this sample may be carry-over from other donors' samples.

Comment on this clone: The same CDR3 can be traced to other DNA sequences in this sample. The CDR3 region has the DNA TGTGCCAGCAGCCCGACAGGGGCGGCTGGCGAGCAGTACTTC. Encoded protein: CASSPTGAAGEQYF. This rearrangement joins TRBV28 to TRBJ2-7; 8 bases fit TRBD1. Germline loops: CDR1 MDHEN, CDR2 SYDVKM. This CDR3 is built from 14 residues. J gave up 6 bases and V 6 bases, and 10 bases lay outside the gene matches. Using reference TRBV28 and TRBJ2-7 for the parts outside the CDR3, the full variable domain is DVKVTQSSRYLVKRTGEKVFLECVQDMDHENMFWYRQDPGLGLRLIYFSYDVKMKEKGDIPEGYSVSREKKERFSLILESASTNQTSMYLCASSPTGAAGEQYFGPGTRLTVT.

The rearrangement joins TRBV11-2 to TRBJ1-2; D remains unclear. The CDR3 consists of 13 residues. Trimming took 1 base from V and 6 from J, leaving 9 bases between them. Germline CDR1 SGHAT, CDR2 FQNNGV. The CDR3 protein is CASSLVRMNGYTF. DNA for the CDR3: TGTGCCAGCAGCTTAGTGAGGATGAATGGCTACACCTTC.

This chain uses TRBV5-8 with TRBJ2-2; D uncertain. In germline, CDR1 is SGHTS, CDR2 YDEGEE. The V end was cut by 3 bases, the J end by 3 bases, with 12 bases between. CDR3 size: 15 residues. The CDR3 bases are TGTGCCAGCAGCTCACGGTACAGAGACACCGGGGAGCTGTTTTTT. Residues: CASSSRYRDTGELFF.

This clone was seen a single time. This chain links TRBV2 with TRBJ2-3; D perhaps matches TRBD2 (6 bases). V shed 3 bases and J shed 2 bases, with 15 bases lying between them. CDR3 length equals 16 residues. Germline V CDR1 and CDR2: SNHLY, FYNNEI. CDR3 in amino acids: CASSEVGGTYTDTQYF. The CDR3 nucleotides read TGTGCCAGCAGTGAGGTGGGCGGGACGTACACAGATACGCAGTATTTT.

This clone has only a few counts. The chain recombines TRBV9 with TRBJ1-1; no clear D gene. The ends were cut back, 1 base at V and 3 bases at J, with 13 bases in the middle. The CDR3 length is 15 residues. Germline V lookup: CDR1 SGDLS, CDR2 YYNGEE. CDR3 in DNA: TGTGCCAGCAGCGTAAGCGGGGAGAAGTACACTGAAGCTTTCTTT. This encodes CASSVSGEKYTEAFF.

V and J are TRBV6-1 and TRBJ2-7; 8 bases agree with TRBD2. The CDR3 has 15 residues. Per germline, CDR1 MNHNS and CDR2 SASEGT. J was trimmed by 0 bases and V by 1 base; bases with no gene match: 2. CDR3 in DNA: TGTGCCAGCAGTGAAGGCGGGGGGTTCTCCTACGAGCAGTACTTC. Protein product: CASSEGGGFSYEQYF.

This chain uses TRBV6-6 with TRBJ2-5; D is possibly TRBD2 (7 bases). Trimming removed 2 bases at V and 4 bases at J, with 17 bases between. This CDR3 is 16 amino acids long. Germline V gene lookup returns CDR1 MNHNY and CDR2 SVGAGI (reference sequence). DNA of the CDR3: TGTGCCAGCAGTTACAGGGGGGGCAATACCCCAGAGACCCAGTACTTC. This translates into CASSYRGGNTPETQYF.

V and J are TRBV14 and TRBJ2-2; the D gene is possibly TRBD2 (5 bases). V was shortened by 4 bases and J by 5 bases, with 20 bases between the two germline ends. This CDR3 is built from 17 residues. CDR1 and CDR2 (germline): SGHDN, FVKESK. CDR3 bases: TGTGCCAGCAGCCTATATAGCGAGGAGAATTTAACCGGGGAGCTGTTTTTT. This encodes CASSLYSEENLTGELFF.

The J gene is TRBJ2-5, the V gene TRBV5-1; D perhaps matches TRBD1 (6 bases). V lost 4 bases, J lost 1 base, and 17 bases lay in between. CDR3 size: 16 residues. CDR1 and CDR2 (germline): SGHRS, YFSETQ. The CDR3 DNA reads as TGCGCCAGCAGCGGGGAGACAGGCTGGGCCCAAGAGACCCAGTACTTC. Protein product: CASSGETGWAQETQYF.

This clone was recorded once. The V call is TRBV27, the J call TRBJ1-5; D gene ambiguous. Germline CDR1 MNHEY, CDR2 SMNVEV (reference sequence). Trimming pared 9 bases from V and 12 bases from J, leaving 24 bases between. The CDR3 totals 14 residues. The CDR3 region is CASRSLSSGPDQHF. CDR3 coding DNA: TGTGCCAGTAGGTCCCTCTCCAGCGGTCCGGACCAGCATTTT.

The V call is TRBV27, the J call TRBJ2-7, with D tentatively TRBD2 (6 bases). Germline assignment: CDR1 MNHEY and CDR2 SMNVEV (reference sequence). The CDR3 has 14 residues. V lost 4 bases, J lost 0 bases, and 10 bases lay in between. In DNA form, the CDR3 reads TGTGCCAGCAGTTGGGGACTGAGCTCCTACGAGCAGTACTTC. It translates to CASSWGLSSYEQYF.

Turning to this clone: This specimen includes other DNA sequences encoding the same CDR3. V and J are TRBV27 and TRBJ2-7; D may be TRBD2 (5 bases). Germline V gene data show CDR1 as MNHEY and CDR2 as SMNVEV (reference sequence). Trimming took off 5 bases at V and 0 bases at J, with 11 bases between the two ends. This CDR3 is 14 amino acids long. In DNA form, the CDR3 reads TGTGCCAGCAGTCCGCGGGCCCCCTCCTACGAGCAGTACTTC. Protein sequence: CASSPRAPSYEQYF.

The chain uses TRBV7-2 and TRBJ2-3; maybe TRBD1 (5 bases). CDR1 is SGHTA and CDR2 is FQGNSA in the germline V gene. V lost 1 base to trimming and J lost 0 bases, with 11 bases between them. CDR3 length equals 16 residues. The CDR3 DNA follows: TGTGCCAGCAGCTTAGGGACATCAAGTAGCACAGATACGCAGTATTTT. Protein sequence: CASSLGTSSSTDTQYF. The full variable domain, completed using reference TRBV7-2 and TRBJ2-3, is GAGVSQSPSNKVTEKGKDVELRCDPISGHTALYWYRQSLGQGLEFLIYFQGNSAPDKSGLPSDRFSAERTGGSVSTLTIQRTQQEDSAVYLCASSLGTSSSTDTQYFGPGTRLTVL.

CDR3 sequence (DNA): TGCAGCGCTATCGACAGGGATAGGCCCTACGAGCAGTACTTC. This sequence encodes CSAIDRDRPYEQYF. The J gene is TRBJ2-7, the V gene TRBV29-1, with 7 nucleotides matching TRBD1. J gave up 2 bases and V 7 bases, and 11 bases lay outside the gene matches. The germline V gene has CDR1 SQVTM and CDR2 ANQGSEA. The CDR3 is 14 residues long.

The chain uses TRBV6-4 and TRBJ2-7; 7 bases fit TRBD2. Germline trimming cut 10 bases from V and 5 bases from J; bases unmatched to any gene: 14. CDR3 size: 14 residues. Germline-derived CDR1 and CDR2 are MRHNA and SNTAGT. The CDR3 nucleotides read TGTGCCACCAGGAGTGGCGGGAGCATCAACGAGCAGTACTTC. Translation gives CATRSGGSINEQYF.

The V call is TRBV28, the J call TRBJ2-7; no clear D gene. Germline V lookup: CDR1 MDHEN, CDR2 SYDVKM. V was cut by 5 bases and J by 3 bases, with 8 bases left in between. This CDR3 is built from 12 residues. CDR3 sequence reads: CASSAQVYEQYF. The CDR3, as DNA: TGTGCCAGCAGTGCCCAGGTCTACGAGCAGTACTTC.

The rearrangement joins TRBV5-8 to TRBJ2-1; tentatively, D is TRBD1 (6 bases). Germline-derived CDR1 and CDR2 are SGHTS and YDEGEE. The CDR3 loop spans 17 amino acids. V dropped 2 bases and J dropped 7 bases, with 22 bases sitting between them. The CDR3 DNA follows: TGTGCCAGCAGCTTTAACCGTCGGAAGGGGGTTGGGAATGAGCAGTTCTTC. Protein sequence: CASSFNRRKGVGNEQFF.

V gene TRBV7-9 combines with J gene TRBJ1-2, with a possible D match to TRBD1 (5 bases). V shed 5 bases and J shed 1 base, with 17 bases lying between them. Germline V gene data show CDR1 as SEHNR and CDR2 as FQNEAQ (reference sequence). The CDR3 extends over 16 amino acids. The CDR3 coding sequence is TGTGCCAGCAGCCTACTGGGGACCGAACTTAACTATGGCTACACCTTC. It translates to CASSLLGTELNYGYTF.

Here the CDR3 reads CSVAGEKGDRGTYEQYF. DNA of the CDR3: TGCAGCGTCGCCGGAGAAAAGGGGGACAGGGGCACCTACGAGCAGTACTTC. The chain uses TRBV29-1 and TRBJ2-7; 10 nucleotides line up with TRBD1. This CDR3 is built from 17 residues. CDR1 and CDR2 from the germline V gene are SQVTM and ANQGSEA. Losses at the gene ends were 6 bases for V and 2 bases for J; bases not matched to a gene: 16.